What follows are 26 T cell receptor beta chains derived from one specimen sequenced in a study of shared clonotypes between healthy human individuals. Produced via immunoSEQ multiplex PCR; TCRdb's table is partial and in-frame only. Among about 670,000 clones listed, less than 80% were seen once. The sample was memory CD4+ T cells sorted from blood. Described subset: CD45RA-negative fraction. The receptor source for this set is a woman aged 30 to 39 in good health.

The V call is TRBV6-5, the J call TRBJ2-7; D tentatively fits TRBD1 or TRBD2 (6 bases each). The germline V gene encodes CDR1 MNHEY and CDR2 SVGAGI. Trimming took off 8 bases at V and 5 bases at J, with 16 bases between the two ends. This CDR3 is 13 amino acids long. Here the CDR3 reads CASGGTNDDEQYF. CDR3 bases: TGTGCCAGCGGAGGGACAAACGATGACGAGCAGTACTTC.

In this sample, this clone turned up a few times. The genes are TRBV6-5 and TRBJ1-2; 7 nucleotides align to TRBD1. Trimming at V came to 3 bases and at J to 4 bases, leaving 5 bases not matched to a gene. Germline CDR1 reads MNHEY; CDR2 reads SVGAGI. The CDR3 has 14 amino acids. CDR3 sequence reads: CASSYEGARYGYTF. The CDR3, as DNA: TGTGCCAGCAGTTATGAGGGGGCTCGCTATGGCTACACCTTC.

This clone has just one count. The genes are TRBV5-1 and TRBJ1-2, with D unclear. From germline, CDR1 is SGHRS and CDR2 YFSETQ. Trimming pared 8 bases from V and 5 bases from J, leaving 13 bases between. The CDR3 runs to 12 residues. The CDR3 region has the DNA TGCGCCAGTGCGATCAGCAGTTATGGCTACACCTTC. Its protein product is CASAISSYGYTF.

Only one count was recorded for this clone. The V and J genes are TRBV7-6 and TRBJ2-7; TRBD2 matches 11 bases. After removal of 2 bases from V and 2 bases from J, the junction contained 2 bases not matched to a gene. This CDR3 contains 15 residues. Germline-derived CDR1 and CDR2 are SGHVS and FNYEAQ. CDR3 sequence: CASSLLAGGPYEQYF. CDR3 sequence (DNA): TGTGCCAGCAGCTTACTAGCGGGAGGCCCCTACGAGCAGTACTTC.

The chain carries TRBV5-1 and TRBJ2-6, with D unresolved. The CDR3 has 13 residues. From germline, CDR1 is SGHRS and CDR2 YFSETQ. The V end lost 8 bases, the J end lost 2 bases, and 8 bases lay between the germline ends. The CDR3 reads CASGPPGANVLTF. CDR3 DNA sequence: TGCGCCAGTGGGCCCCCTGGGGCCAACGTCCTGACTTTC. Full variable domain (missing parts from reference TRBV5-1 and TRBJ2-6): KAGVTQTPRYLIKTRGQQVTLSCSPISGHRSVSWYQQTPGQGLQFLFEYFSETQRNKGNFPGRFSGRQFSNSRSEMNVSTLELGDSALYLCASGPPGANVLTFGAGSRLTVL.

This clone was counted between two and nine times. CDR3 region: CSVEETGYYGYTF. CDR3 nucleotide sequence: TGCAGCGTTGAAGAGACAGGTTATTATGGCTACACCTTC. This chain links TRBV29-1 with TRBJ1-2; tentatively, D is TRBD1 (6 bases). Trimming removed 0 bases from V and 5 bases from J, with 10 bases in between. The length of the CDR3 is 13 residues. Germline V gives CDR1 SQVTM, CDR2 ANQGSEA.

The chain combines TRBV7-7 with TRBJ2-2, with 7 bases identical to TRBD2. The CDR3 sequence is 16 residues long. CDR1 SSHAT and CDR2 FNYEAQ come from the germline V gene (reference sequence). V dropped 0 bases and J dropped 7; count of bases not matched to a gene: 8. CDR3 amino acids: CASSLAPAGFVGELFF. Written as DNA, the CDR3 is TGTGCCAGCAGCTTAGCGCCAGCGGGGTTTGTCGGGGAGCTGTTTTTT.

The chain carries TRBV30 and TRBJ1-2, with 10 bases aligning to TRBD1. The CDR3 covers 16 residues. V gave up 4 bases and J gave up 4 bases; unmatched junction bases: 12. Germline V CDR1 and CDR2: GTSNPN, SVGIG (reference sequence). CDR3 region: CAWTRQGAAHFYGYTF. CDR3 nucleotide sequence: TGTGCCTGGACCCGACAGGGGGCGGCCCATTTCTATGGCTACACCTTC.

V and J are TRBV18 and TRBJ2-3; TRBD2 matches at 10 bases. The CDR3 is made up of 15 amino acids. Germline assignment: CDR1 KGHSH and CDR2 LQKENI. V was clipped by 5 bases and J by 5 bases; unmatched bases: 7. The CDR3 is CASSSSLAGGDTQYF. CDR3 sequence (DNA): TGTGCCAGCTCATCAAGTTTAGCGGGGGGAGATACGCAGTATTTT.

The chain uses TRBV27 and TRBJ1-5; D may be TRBD1 (5 bases). The germline gives CDR1 MNHEY, CDR2 SMNVEV (reference sequence). CDR3 length equals 13 residues. Trimming shortened V by 4 bases and J by 3 bases, and 7 bases separated the two germline ends. The CDR3 sequence is CASSWGLNQPQHF. CDR3 DNA: TGTGCCAGCAGTTGGGGACTCAATCAGCCCCAGCATTTT.

Points on this clone: Being one base from a much bigger clone, this may be a read error. The V and J genes are TRBV5-6 and TRBJ2-1; no firm D call. V was clipped by 4 bases and J by 4 bases, with 3 bases between them. CDR1 and CDR2 from the germline V gene are SGHDT and YYEEEE. This CDR3 has 11 amino acids. CDR3 DNA sequence: TGTGCCAGCAGCGATTACAATGAGCAGTTCTTC. Protein sequence: CASSDYNEQFF.

This clone was observed many times. The chain is built from TRBV4-2 and TRBJ1-1; D uncertain. V was clipped by 0 bases and J by 2 bases, with 10 bases between them. This CDR3 has 15 residues. Per the germline V gene, CDR1 is LGHNA and CDR2 is YNFKEQ. The CDR3 is CASSQDWPTNTEAFF. In DNA form, the CDR3 reads TGTGCCAGCAGCCAAGATTGGCCCACAAACACTGAAGCTTTCTTT.

Concerning this clone itself: The same CDR3 can be traced to other DNA sequences in this sample. The chain recombines TRBV18 with TRBJ2-2, with a tentative D call TRBD2 (5 bases). Trimming pared 3 bases from V and 6 bases from J, leaving 11 bases between. This CDR3 is 14 amino acids long. Germline V gene sequence: CDR1 KGHSH, CDR2 LQKENI. This CDR3 reads CASSPNEGSGELFF. The CDR3 DNA follows: TGTGCCAGCTCACCTAATGAGGGCTCCGGGGAGCTGTTTTTT.

Worth noting for this clone: The same CDR3 is also encoded by other DNA sequences in this sample. The chain recombines TRBV28 with TRBJ2-7; D remains unclear. Germline CDR1 MDHEN, CDR2 SYDVKM. This CDR3 region has 14 residues. V shed 6 bases and J shed 7 bases, with 19 bases lying between them. The CDR3 DNA reads as TGTGCCAGCAGCCCGGCAGGTAGACGTGGGGAGCAGTACTTC. Translated, it gives CASSPAGRRGEQYF.

This rearrangement joins TRBV4-1 to TRBJ2-5; 9 nucleotides match TRBD1. Germline V gene data show CDR1 as MGHRA and CDR2 as YSYEKL. The CDR3 runs 14 residues. V lost 4 bases and J lost 5; bases outside the gene matches: 5. The CDR3 bases are TGCGCCAGCAGCCCTGGACAGGGGACGGAGACCCAGTACTTC. The encoded protein is CASSPGQGTETQYF.

This chain links TRBV15 with TRBJ2-2; D uncertain. The germline V and J ends were trimmed by 8 bases and 4 bases, with 17 bases remaining between them. The CDR3 length is 15 residues. The germline V gene encodes CDR1 LNHNV and CDR2 YYDKDF (reference sequence). CDR3: CATQWGPSGTGELFF. CDR3 bases: TGTGCCACCCAATGGGGTCCCTCGGGCACCGGGGAGCTGTTTTTT.

Only a few counts were recorded for this clone. The chain has TRBV2 and TRBJ2-2; perhaps TRBD1 as D (5 bases). The germline V gene encodes CDR1 SNHLY and CDR2 FYNNEI. This CDR3 spans 14 amino acids. V lost 4 bases and J lost 4, with 10 bases in between. CDR3 in amino acids: CASSGQMATGELFF. CDR3 nucleotide sequence: TGTGCCAGCAGTGGACAGATGGCCACCGGGGAGCTGTTTTTT.

The J gene is TRBJ2-3, the V gene TRBV15; TRBD2 aligns across 9 bases. The junction had 4 bases not matched to a gene; V was cut back by 3 bases and J by 0 bases. This CDR3 comprises 16 residues. The V gene's germline CDR1 is LNHNV and CDR2 YYDKDF (reference sequence). CDR3 nucleotides: TGTGCCACCAGCAGGATAGCGGGAGCTAGCACAGATACGCAGTATTTT. Translated: CATSRIAGASTDTQYF.

This clone was seen a handful of times. The chain recombines TRBV7-2 with TRBJ2-1; 8 positions match TRBD2. The V gene's germline CDR1 is SGHTA and CDR2 FQGNSA. This CDR3 comprises 14 residues. V dropped 7 bases and J dropped 5; count of bases not matched to a gene: 7. CDR3 sequence: CASTKRGGNNEQFF. The CDR3 bases are TGTGCCAGCACCAAACGGGGGGGAAACAATGAGCAGTTCTTC.

The chain recombines TRBV6-5 with TRBJ1-5; D is uncertain. CDR1 is MNHEY, CDR2 SVGAGI, per germline. V was clipped by 5 bases and J by 3 bases, with 11 bases between them. The CDR3 loop spans 14 amino acids. CDR3 sequence (DNA): TGTGCCAGCAGTGATTTGGCATTCAATCAGCCCCAGCATTTT. The encoded protein is CASSDLAFNQPQHF.

V usage is TRBV4-1 and J usage is TRBJ1-5, with a tentative D call TRBD1 (6 bases). Per germline, CDR1 MGHRA and CDR2 YSYEKL. The length of the CDR3 is 14 residues. V was pared by 4 bases and J by 7 bases, with 14 bases between. CDR3 region: CASSPTGNSQPQHF. DNA for the CDR3: TGCGCCAGCAGCCCGACAGGCAACTCCCAGCCCCAGCATTTT.

The chain joins TRBV28 to TRBJ1-2; 8 bases map to TRBD1. From germline, CDR1 is MDHEN and CDR2 SYDVKM. The V segment lost 6 bases and the J segment 2 bases; nucleotides outside the gene matches: 2. The CDR3 extends over 13 amino acids. CDR3 coding DNA: TGTGCCAGCAGCCGGACAGGGAACTATGGCTACACCTTC. Amino acid sequence: CASSRTGNYGYTF.

Note on this clone: Other DNA sequences within the sample encode an identical CDR3. This chain links TRBV18 with TRBJ1-1; D gene ambiguous. Germline CDR1 reads KGHSH; CDR2 reads LQKENI. Trimming removed 6 bases at V and 0 bases at J, with 8 bases between. CDR3 length equals 13 residues. CDR3 nucleotides: TGTGCCAGCTCTCCCGGGTTGAACACTGAAGCTTTCTTT. Translation: CASSPGLNTEAFF.

V and J are TRBV18 and TRBJ1-4, with 7 nucleotides matching TRBD1. This CDR3 has 15 amino acids. V trimming: 4 bases; J trimming: 6 bases; junction bases outside the gene matches: 8. CDR1 KGHSH and CDR2 LQKENI come from the germline V gene. The CDR3 region has the DNA TGTGCCAGCTCACGGAACAAGGGGGCAGATGAAAAACTGTTTTTT. This translates into CASSRNKGADEKLFF. The full variable domain, with the rest looked up from reference TRBV18 and TRBJ1-4, is NAGVMQNPRHLVRRRGQEARLRCSPMKGHSHVYWYRQLPEEGLKFMVYLQKENIIDESGMPKERFSAEFPKEGPSILRIQQVVRGDSAAYFCASSRNKGADEKLFFGSGTQLSVL.

The table lists this clone with a few counts. This sequence joins TRBV21-1 and TRBJ2-7. TRBV21-1 is a listed pseudogene. This CDR3 has 12 amino acids. CDR3 in amino acids: CASTQGRHEQYF. The CDR3 DNA reads as TGTGCCAGCACCCAGGGGAGGCACGAGCAGTACTTC.

The rearrangement links TRBV2 to TRBJ1-5, with D perhaps matching TRBD1 (5 bases). V was cut by 6 bases and J by 2 bases, with 23 bases left in between. The CDR3 covers 18 residues. The germline CDR1 and CDR2 sequences are SNHLY and FYNNEI. As DNA, the CDR3 is TGTGCCAGCAGGTGGCAGGGTGGGACGGGTGTCGGCAATCAGCCCCAGCATTTT. Translating it yields CASRWQGGTGVGNQPQHF. Full variable domain (missing parts from reference TRBV2 and TRBJ1-5): EPEVTQTPSHQVTQMGQEVILRCVPISNHLYFYWYRQILGQKVEFLVSFYNNEISEKSEIFDDQFSVERPDGSNFTLKIRSTKLEDSAMYFCASRWQGGTGVGNQPQHFGDGTRLSIL.